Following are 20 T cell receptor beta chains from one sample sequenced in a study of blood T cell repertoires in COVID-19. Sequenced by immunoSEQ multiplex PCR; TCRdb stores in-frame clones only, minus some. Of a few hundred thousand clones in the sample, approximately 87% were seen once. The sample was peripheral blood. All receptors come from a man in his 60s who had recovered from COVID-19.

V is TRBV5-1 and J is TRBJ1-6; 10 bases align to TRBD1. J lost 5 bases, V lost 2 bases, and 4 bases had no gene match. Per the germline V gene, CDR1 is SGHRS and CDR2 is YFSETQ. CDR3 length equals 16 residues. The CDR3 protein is CASSLRTGGNNSPLHF. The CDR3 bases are TGCGCCAGCAGCTTAAGGACAGGGGGGAATAATTCACCCCTCCACTTT.

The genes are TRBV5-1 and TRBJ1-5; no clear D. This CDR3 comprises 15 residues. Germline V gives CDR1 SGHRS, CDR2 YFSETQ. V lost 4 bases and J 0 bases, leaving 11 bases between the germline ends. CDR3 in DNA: TGCGCCAGCAGCCCGGACGGGAATAGCAATCAGCCCCAGCATTTT. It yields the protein CASSPDGNSNQPQHF.

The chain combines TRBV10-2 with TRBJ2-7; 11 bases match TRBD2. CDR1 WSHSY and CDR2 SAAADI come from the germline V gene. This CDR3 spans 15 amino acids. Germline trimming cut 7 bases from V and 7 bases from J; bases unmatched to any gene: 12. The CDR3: CASTSSGGKVWEQYF. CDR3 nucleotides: TGCGCCAGCACCTCTAGCGGGGGGAAGGTTTGGGAGCAGTACTTC.

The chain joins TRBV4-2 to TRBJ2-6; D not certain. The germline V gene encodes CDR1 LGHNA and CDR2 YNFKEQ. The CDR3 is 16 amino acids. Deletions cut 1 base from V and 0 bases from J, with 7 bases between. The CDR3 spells CASSQAPSSGANVLTF. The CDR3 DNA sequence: TGTGCCAGCAGCCAAGCCCCTAGCTCTGGGGCCAACGTCCTGACTTTC.

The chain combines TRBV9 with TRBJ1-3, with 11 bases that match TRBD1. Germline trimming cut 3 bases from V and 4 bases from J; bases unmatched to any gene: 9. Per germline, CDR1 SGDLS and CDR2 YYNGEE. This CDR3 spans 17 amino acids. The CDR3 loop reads CASSAAGQGVTGNTIYF. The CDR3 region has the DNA TGTGCCAGCAGCGCGGCGGGACAGGGGGTTACAGGAAACACCATATATTTT.

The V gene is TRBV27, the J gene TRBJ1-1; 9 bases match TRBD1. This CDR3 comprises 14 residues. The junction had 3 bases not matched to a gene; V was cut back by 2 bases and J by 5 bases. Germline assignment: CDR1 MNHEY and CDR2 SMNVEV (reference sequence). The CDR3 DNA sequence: TGTGCCAGCAGTTTAGGGACAGGGAATACTGAAGCTTTCTTT. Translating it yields CASSLGTGNTEAFF.

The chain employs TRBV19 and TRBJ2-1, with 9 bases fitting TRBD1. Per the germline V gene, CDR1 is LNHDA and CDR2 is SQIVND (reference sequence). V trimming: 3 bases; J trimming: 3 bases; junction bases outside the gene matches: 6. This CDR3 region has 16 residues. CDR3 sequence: CASSIWDRVGYNEQFF. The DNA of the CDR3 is TGTGCCAGTAGTATTTGGGACAGGGTTGGCTACAATGAGCAGTTCTTC.

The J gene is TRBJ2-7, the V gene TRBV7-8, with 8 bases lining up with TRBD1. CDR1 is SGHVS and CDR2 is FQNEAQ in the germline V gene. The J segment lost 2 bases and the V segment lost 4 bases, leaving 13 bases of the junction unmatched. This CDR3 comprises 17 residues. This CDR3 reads CASSSPGRDRYPYEQYF. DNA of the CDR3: TGTGCCAGCAGCTCCCCCGGGCGGGACAGGTATCCCTACGAGCAGTACTTC. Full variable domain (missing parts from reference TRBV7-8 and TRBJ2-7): GAGVSQSPRYKVAKRGQDVALRCDPISGHVSLFWYQQALGQGPEFLTYFQNEAQLDKSGLPSDRFFAERPEGSVSTLKIQRTQQEDSAVYLCASSSPGRDRYPYEQYFGPGTRLTVT.

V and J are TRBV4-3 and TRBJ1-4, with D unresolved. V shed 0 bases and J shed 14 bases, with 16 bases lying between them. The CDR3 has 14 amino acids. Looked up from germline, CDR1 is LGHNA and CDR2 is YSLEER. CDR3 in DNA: TGCGCCAGCAGCCAAGAACCTGTATCCGGAGGCCTGTTTTTT. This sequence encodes CASSQEPVSGGLFF.

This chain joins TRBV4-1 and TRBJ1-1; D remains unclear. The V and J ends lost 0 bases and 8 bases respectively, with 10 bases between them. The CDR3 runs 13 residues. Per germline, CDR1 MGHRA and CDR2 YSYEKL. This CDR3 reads CASSQDPVGEAFF. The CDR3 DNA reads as TGCGCCAGCAGCCAAGACCCCGTGGGCGAAGCTTTCTTT.

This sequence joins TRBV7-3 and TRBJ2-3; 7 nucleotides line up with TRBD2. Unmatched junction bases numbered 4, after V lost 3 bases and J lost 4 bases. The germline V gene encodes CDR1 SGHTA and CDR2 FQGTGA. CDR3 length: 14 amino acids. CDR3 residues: CASSLRESSDTQYF. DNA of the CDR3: TGTGCCAGCAGCTTGCGGGAGAGCTCAGATACGCAGTATTTT. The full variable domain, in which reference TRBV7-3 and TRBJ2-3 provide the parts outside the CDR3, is GAGVSQTPSNKVTEKGKYVELRCDPISGHTALYWYRQSLGQGPEFLIYFQGTGAADDSGLPNDRFFAVRPEGSVSTLKIQRTERGDSAVYLCASSLRESSDTQYFGPGTRLTVL.

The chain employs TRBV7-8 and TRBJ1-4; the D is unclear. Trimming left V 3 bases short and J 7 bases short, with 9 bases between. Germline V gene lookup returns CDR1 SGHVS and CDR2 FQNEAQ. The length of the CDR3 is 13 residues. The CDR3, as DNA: TGTGCCAGCAGCTTTTCGGGTTTTGAAAAACTGTTTTTT. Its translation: CASSFSGFEKLFF.

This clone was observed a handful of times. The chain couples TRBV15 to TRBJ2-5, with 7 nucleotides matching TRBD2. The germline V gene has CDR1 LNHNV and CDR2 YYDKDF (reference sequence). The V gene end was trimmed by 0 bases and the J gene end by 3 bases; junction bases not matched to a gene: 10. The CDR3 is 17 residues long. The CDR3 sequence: CATSRDRFFAGEETQYF. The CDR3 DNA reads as TGTGCCACCAGCAGAGATCGTTTTTTCGCGGGGGAAGAGACCCAGTACTTC.

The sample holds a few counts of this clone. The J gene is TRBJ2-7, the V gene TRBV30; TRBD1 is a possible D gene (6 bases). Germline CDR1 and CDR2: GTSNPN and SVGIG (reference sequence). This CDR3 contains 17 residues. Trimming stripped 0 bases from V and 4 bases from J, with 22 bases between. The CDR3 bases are TGTGCCTGGAGTGTTGGGGGCGCCGGGTCTTGGTCTTACGAGCAGTACTTC. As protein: CAWSVGGAGSWSYEQYF.

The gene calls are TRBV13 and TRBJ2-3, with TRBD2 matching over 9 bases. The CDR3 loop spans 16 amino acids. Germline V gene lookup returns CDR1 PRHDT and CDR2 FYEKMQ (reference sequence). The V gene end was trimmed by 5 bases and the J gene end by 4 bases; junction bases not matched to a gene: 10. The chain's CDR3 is CASSRVSGGGADTQYF. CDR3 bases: TGTGCCAGCAGCCGCGTTAGCGGGGGAGGGGCAGATACGCAGTATTTT.

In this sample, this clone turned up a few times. The CDR3 reads CASSLGQGLGNQPQHF. The CDR3 DNA sequence: TGCGCCAGCAGCTTGGGGCAGGGGCTAGGCAATCAGCCCCAGCATTTT. This chain links TRBV5-1 with TRBJ1-5; possible D gene TRBD1, 6 bases. V dropped 0 bases and J dropped 2 bases, with 12 bases sitting between them. The CDR3 extends over 16 amino acids. CDR1 is SGHRS, CDR2 YFSETQ, per germline.

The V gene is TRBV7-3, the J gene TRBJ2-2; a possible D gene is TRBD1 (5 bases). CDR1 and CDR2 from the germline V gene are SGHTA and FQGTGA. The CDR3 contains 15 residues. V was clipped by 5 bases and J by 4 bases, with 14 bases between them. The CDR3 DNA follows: TGTGCCAGCAGCCCCCAGGGATTAAGCACCGGGGAGCTGTTTTTT. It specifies CASSPQGLSTGELFF. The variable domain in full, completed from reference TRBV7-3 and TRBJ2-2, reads GAGVSQTPSNKVTEKGKYVELRCDPISGHTALYWYRQSLGQGPEFLIYFQGTGAADDSGLPNDRFFAVRPEGSVSTLKIQRTERGDSAVYLCASSPQGLSTGELFFGEGSRLTVL.

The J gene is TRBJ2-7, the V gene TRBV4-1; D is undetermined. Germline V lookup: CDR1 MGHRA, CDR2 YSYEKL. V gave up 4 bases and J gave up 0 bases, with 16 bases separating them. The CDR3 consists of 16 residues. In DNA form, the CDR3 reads TGCGCCAGCAGCCCTCCAACAGCTCTTAGCTCCTACGAGCAGTACTTC. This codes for CASSPPTALSSYEQYF.

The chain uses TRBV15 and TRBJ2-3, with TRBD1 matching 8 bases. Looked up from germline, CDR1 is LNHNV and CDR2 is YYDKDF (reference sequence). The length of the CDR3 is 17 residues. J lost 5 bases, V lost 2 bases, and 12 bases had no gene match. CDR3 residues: CATSRRLAGQAGDTQYF. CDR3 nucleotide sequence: TGTGCCACCAGCAGACGCCTCGCGGGACAGGCGGGAGATACGCAGTATTTT.

CDR3 residues: CASSPPGEGQLAKNIQYF. DNA of the CDR3: TGTGCCAGCTCACCACCCGGGGAGGGGCAGTTAGCCAAAAACATTCAGTACTTC. The J gene is TRBJ2-4, the V gene TRBV18; 7 nucleotides match TRBD2. After removal of 0 bases from V and 0 bases from J, the junction contained 8 bases not matched to a gene. CDR3 length equals 18 residues. Germline assignment: CDR1 KGHSH and CDR2 LQKENI.